The rows below give T cell receptor beta chains drawn from one sample of a study of response to subunit inactivated influenza vaccine. TCRdb redid the calling of the RT-PCR reads with MiXCR, one entry per CDR3 protein. Among approximately 520,000 distinct CDR3 sequences, roughly 23% were seen once, and the ten largest hold 1.9%. The specimen comprised CD4+ T cells sorted from PBMCs, sampled 4 to 6 days after vaccination. The receptors shown here come from a man aged 50 or older who received an inactivated influenza vaccine. CDR3s include the opening cysteine and the closing phenylalanine or tryptophan. The D gene is left open where the match is weak. Only part of the rows carry a size: once, few, many, or a class if the clone is expanded.

clone_size	j_call	d_call	v_call	cdr3_nt	cdr3_aa
few	TRBJ1-1	TRBD1	TRBV6-5	TGTGCCAGCATTAAAAGGACAGGGCTGAACACTGAAGCTTTCTTT	CASIKRTGLNTEAFF
-	TRBJ2-3	TRBD2	TRBV20-1	TGCAGTGCTATGACTAGCGGCCGCATTGCAGATACGCAGTATTTT	CSAMTSGRIADTQYF
-	TRBJ2-3	-	TRBV5-1	TGCGCCAGCAGCTTGTGGTCTTCGGGTACTCCGAGCACAGATACGCAGTATTTT	CASSLWSSGTPSTDTQYF
-	TRBJ2-7	TRBD2	TRBV7-2	TGTGCCAGCAGCTTAGCCACCGGACTAGCGGGGTCCTACGAGCAGTACTTC	CASSLATGLAGSYEQYF
few	TRBJ2-3	TRBD1	TRBV10-3	TGTGCCATCAGTGGCAACCGGGACAGTGTGTTCACAGATACGCAGTATTTT	CAISGNRDSVFTDTQYF
-	TRBJ1-1	-	TRBV30	TGTGCCTGGAGTGTACCAGGGGATTACACTGAAGCTTTCTTT	CAWSVPGDYTEAFF
-	TRBJ2-2	TRBD2	TRBV24-1	TGTGCCACCACTGGAGCTAGCGGGGGAGTCGGGGAGCTGTTTTTT	CATTGASGGVGELFF
-	TRBJ2-5	TRBD1	TRBV3-1	TGTGCCAGCAGCCTCGGACAGGCGATCACCCAAGAGACCCAGTACTTC	CASSLGQAITQETQYF
few	TRBJ2-3	-	TRBV6-5	TGTGCCAGCAGTTACTCCCGGGAGAGCACAGATACGCAGTATTTT	CASSYSRESTDTQYF
few	TRBJ1-5	-	TRBV20-1	TGCAGTGCTTCAAGTGGCGGACCCAATCAGCCCCAGCATTTT	CSASSGGPNQPQHF
-	TRBJ1-1	TRBD1	TRBV12-3/TRBV12-4	TGTGCCAGCAGTTTTCAGGGGGCGGAAACTGAAGCTTTCTTT	CASSFQGAETEAFF
few	TRBJ2-1	-	TRBV24-1	TGTGCCACCAGTGATACCGGCGGTCCTGGGCAGTTCTTC	CATSDTGGPGQFF
-	TRBJ1-2	TRBD1	TRBV7-2	TGTGCCAGCAGCTTCGGACAGGTCCTTAACTATGGCTACACCTTC	CASSFGQVLNYGYTF
-	TRBJ2-1	-	TRBV15	TGTGCCACCAGCAGAAGACTGGAAAATGAGCAGTTCTTC	CATSRRLENEQFF
few	TRBJ2-3	-	TRBV20-1	TGCAGTGCCCATCCTGGCCCCTTGGGTACGCAGTATTTT	CSAHPGPLGTQYF
few	TRBJ2-3	-	TRBV4-1	TGCGCCAGCAGCCACCTCGGACGGAGTATGGCAGATACGCAGTATTTT	CASSHLGRSMADTQYF
-	TRBJ2-1	-	TRBV5-1	TGCGCCAGCCAATCGAATTACAATGAGCAGTTCTTC	CASQSNYNEQFF
-	TRBJ2-1	-	TRBV7-8	TGTGCCAGCAGCTCCCAAATCCAGACCATCAATGAGCAGTTCTTC	CASSSQIQTINEQFF
-	TRBJ2-7	TRBD1	TRBV7-2	TGTGCCAGCAGCTTACTAAACAGGGGTTACGGCGAGCAGTACTTC	CASSLLNRGYGEQYF
-	TRBJ2-1	-	TRBV6-1	TGTGCCACCTACACAGCCCTCTACAATGAGCAGTTCTTC	CATYTALYNEQFF
-	TRBJ2-2	TRBD1	TRBV7-9	TGTGCCAGCAGCTTATCGGGACAGGGTGCCGGGGAGCTGTTTTTT	CASSLSGQGAGELFF
-	TRBJ2-7	TRBD1	TRBV4-2	TGTGCCAGCAGCCCTGGACAGGGTCATGTCTACGAGCAGTACTTC	CASSPGQGHVYEQYF
-	TRBJ2-4	TRBD2	TRBV11-2	TGTGCCAGCAGCCCCCTTTGGCGGGGGGCCCGGGCCAAAAACATTCAGTACTTC	CASSPLWRGARAKNIQYF
-	TRBJ1-6	-	TRBV12-3/TRBV12-4	TGTGCCAGCAGCTGGAATCCCCGAAGGGGTCCACCCCTCCACTTT	CASSWNPRRGPPLHF
-	TRBJ1-4	-	TRBV11-2	TGTGCCAGCAGCTTAGGCCGCGGGTTAACTAATGAAAAACTGTTTTTT	CASSLGRGLTNEKLFF
-	TRBJ2-7	TRBD1	TRBV20-1	TGCAGTGCCGCCCGGGACAGGGATACCTACGAGCAGTACTTC	CSAARDRDTYEQYF
-	TRBJ2-5	TRBD1	TRBV6-5	TGTGCCAGCAGTTCTCCCGACAGGGGTAGAGAGACCCAGTACTTC	CASSSPDRGRETQYF
-	TRBJ2-7	TRBD2	TRBV12-3/TRBV12-4	TGTGCCAGCAGTTTCGTCGGACTAGCGCCCACCTCGGGGGACGAGCAGTACTTC	CASSFVGLAPTSGDEQYF
few	TRBJ2-2	TRBD2	TRBV6-2/TRBV6-3	TGTGCCAGCAGCCGAAAAAGCGGGGACAACACCGGGGAGCTGTTTTTT	CASSRKSGDNTGELFF
-	TRBJ2-1	-	TRBV3-1	TGTGCCAGCAGCCGGGGGGCAGGGAATACCAATGAGCAGTTCTTC	CASSRGAGNTNEQFF
-	TRBJ2-7	TRBD2	TRBV20-1	TGCAGTGCTAGAGATAGGGAGGGGCACTACTACGAGCAGTACTTC	CSARDREGHYYEQYF
-	TRBJ2-7	-	TRBV5-1	TGCGCCAGCAACGAATTTACCGGGACTCCTCATGTCGAGCAGTACTTC	CASNEFTGTPHVEQYF
-	TRBJ2-1	-	TRBV5-4	TGTGCCAGCAGCCGCCGGGACCAACCCTACAATGAGCAGTTCTTC	CASSRRDQPYNEQFF
few	TRBJ1-6	-	TRBV20-1	TGCAGTGCTCCGGACAGAAATTCACCCCTCCACTTT	CSAPDRNSPLHF
few	TRBJ1-2	-	TRBV25-1	TGTGCCAGCAGTGAATGGGGAGATGGCTACACCTTC	CASSEWGDGYTF
-	TRBJ1-5	TRBD1	TRBV4-2	TGTGCCAGCAGCCAGTCCGACAGGGAGGGTCAGCCCCAGCATTTT	CASSQSDREGQPQHF
-	TRBJ2-1	-	TRBV18	TGCGCCAGCTCACCACCTGTACAGGGCTACAATGAGCAGTTCTTC	CASSPPVQGYNEQFF
few	TRBJ2-3	-	TRBV24-1	TGTGCCACCAGTGGTCGACAGGCGAGCACAGATACGCAGTATTTT	CATSGRQASTDTQYF
-	TRBJ1-5	-	TRBV7-2	TGTGCCAGCAGCTTAAACCTCAATCAGCCCCAGCATTTT	CASSLNLNQPQHF
few	TRBJ1-2	-	TRBV28	TGTGCCAGCGAGGACGAGTCTGGTGGCTACACCTTC	CASEDESGGYTF
-	TRBJ2-7	-	TRBV7-9	TGTGCCAGCAGCTCCCCCGGTTGGGGTACCGAGCAGTACTTC	CASSSPGWGTEQYF
-	TRBJ1-6	TRBD1	TRBV12-3/TRBV12-4	TGTGCCAGCCAGACGACAGGGCGGAATTCACCCCTCCACTTT	CASQTTGRNSPLHF
-	TRBJ1-1	-	TRBV3-1	TGTGCCAGCAGCCAAGAAGGGTGGGGGAAAGGGGGAGCTTTCTTT	CASSQEGWGKGGAFF
-	TRBJ2-7	-	TRBV15	TGTGCCACCAGCAGAGATAATGGTTACGAGCAGTACTTC	CATSRDNGYEQYF
-	TRBJ2-1	TRBD2	TRBV12-3/TRBV12-4	TGTGCCAGCAGTTTTCACAGCGGGAGGGCTGTTGAGCAGTTCTTC	CASSFHSGRAVEQFF
-	TRBJ1-4	-	TRBV4-2	TGTGCCAGCAGCCAAGCTCAGCAAGGGTTGTATGAAAAACTGTTTTTT	CASSQAQQGLYEKLFF
-	TRBJ1-1	TRBD1	TRBV20-1	TGCAGTGCGGAGCCTATTACAGGGGGCACTGAAGCTTTCTTT	CSAEPITGGTEAFF
-	TRBJ2-1	-	TRBV7-2	TGTGCCAGCAGCTTAGTTCAGGGTCTTCTTTTCTTC	CASSLVQGLLFF
-	TRBJ1-2	-	TRBV7-2	TGTGCCAGCAGCCCCCAAATGGGTGGCTACACCTTC	CASSPQMGGYTF
few	TRBJ2-1	-	TRBV6-2/TRBV6-3	TGTGCCAGCAGTTACAACAGAGGTGGAAACAATGAGCAGTTCTTC	CASSYNRGGNNEQFF
few	TRBJ2-1	-	TRBV20-1	TGCAGTGCTAGCCGGGACGTCTCCTACAATGAGCAGTTCTTC	CSASRDVSYNEQFF
-	TRBJ2-5	-	TRBV4-1	TGCGCCAGCAGCCAAGATCCGTGGGGGCCTGACGGGACCCAGTACTTC	CASSQDPWGPDGTQYF
-	TRBJ1-1	-	TRBV20-1	TGCAGTGCTCCCCGGGACCTGAACACTGAAGCTTTCTTT	CSAPRDLNTEAFF
-	TRBJ2-2	TRBD2	TRBV6-1	TGTGCCAGCAGTCGCGGGGGGGGGTCCACCGGGGAGCTGTTTTTT	CASSRGGGSTGELFF
-	TRBJ2-5	TRBD1	TRBV2	TGTGCCAGCAGTGAAATGCAGGGGGCCGAGACCCAGTACTTC	CASSEMQGAETQYF
-	TRBJ1-6	-	TRBV11-2	TGTGCCAGCAGCGAAGGACGGGGAGTCTATAATTCACCCCTCCACTTT	CASSEGRGVYNSPLHF
-	TRBJ1-2	TRBD1	TRBV19	TGTGCCAGTAGTATGGGACAGGCGTCTAACTATGGCTACACCTTC	CASSMGQASNYGYTF